This T cell receptor (beta chain) was recovered during a study of PD-1 blockade in classical Hodgkin lymphoma (dated by TCRdb to about 2020). The study in broad terms: Nivolumab dosing was 3 mg/kg intravenously every 2 weeks, continuing until either disease progression or unacceptable toxicity. The study used TCR beta sequencing and CyTOF to define a peripheral blood immune signature of response to PD-1 blockade in classical Hodgkin lymphoma. Overall study results and their limits: Diversity was lower in patients who began nivolumab less than 1 year after ASCT, so these patients were left out of later analyses to avoid confounding by immune reconstitution. The study was limited to a single clinical trial cohort, and causes of repertoire differences, possibly disease activity or prior therapy, remained undefined. By C4D1, a significant rise was seen in CD4+ TCR diversity but not in CD8+ TCR diversity (p=0.0027 vs p=0.16), and the rise was most apparent among complete responders (p=0.02). Baseline TCR diversity was reported as lower in newly diagnosed patients than in healthy donors, and lower still in relapsed/refractory patients. Trial patients achieving complete response had baseline diversity similar to newly diagnosed patients, whereas partial responders and progressors had significantly lower diversity.

From the cysteine through the phenylalanine, the CDR3 covers 15 amino acids. CDR3 DNA only is kept here, 45 bases in frame from base 1. The germline V gene (reference sequence) sets CDR1 to SGHNT and CDR2 to YYREEE. V is pruned by 2 bases and J by 4 bases, leaving 1 base of the junction without a gene match. The Qiagen DNeasy kit was used to extract genomic DNA both from unsorted PBMCs and from the negatively selected CD4+ and CD8+ fractions. Amplification of TCR beta CDR3 regions was done by immunoSEQ multiplex PCR with primers that anneal to V and J segments. A synthetic immune receptor repertoire was used to minimize amplification bias, and any remaining bias was removed computationally after sequencing. Processing in the source paper ran as follows. Custom Python scripts were used to quantify repertoire diversity as the Shannon entropy index. Unsorted, CD4+ and CD8+ repertoires were analyzed separately, except for combined analyses in which CD4+ and CD8+ sequences were merged in silico. A clone counted as expanded when the clone's frequency after treatment rose at least 2-fold relative to C1D1, and clones undetected at baseline were given a pseudocount of 0.5. Singleton clones were defined as clones with 0 or 1 copy at C1D1, and non-singleton clones were defined as clones with 2 or more copies. Clones expanded in unsorted samples were assigned a CD4+, CD8+ or unknown annotation through matching of protein sequences in sorted samples from the same patient. Wilcoxon tests on paired samples were used to test diversity changes from C1D1 to C4D1. TCRdb took over this immuneACCESS table, retaining in-frame rearrangements with V and J assigned. Such tables are incomplete; in checked studies, under half of the missing clones stem from an unresolved V gene, and the remainder is unexplained. D and trimming were read from the DNA, whereas the V and J calls and clone size are those reported in that table. Across this sample there are about 97,000 clones, with roughly 83% seen only once. The top ten clones comprise 10% to 15% of the sample.

The label giving this sample's time point can be read as: cycle 1 day 1 (C1D1), immediately before nivolumab initiation. Every trial patient had relapsed following autologous stem cell transplantation, and prior brentuximab vedotin exposure was what differed among cohorts A, B and C. The trial cohort included roughly 60 patients with relapsed/refractory classical Hodgkin lymphoma, and each patient had a best overall response of complete response, partial response or progressive disease. Single-agent nivolumab was administered to trial patients in the multi-cohort phase II CheckMate 205 trial. Best overall response was determined by an independent review committee according to the 2007 International Working Group response criteria. Trial PBMCs were collected immediately before nivolumab initiation (C1D1) and during therapy at cycle 2 day 1 and cycle 4 day 1. After peripheral blood was drawn into 8 mL Vacutainer Cell Preparation Tubes, PBMCs were isolated by centrifugation and then cryopreserved.

In regard to this clone: No antigen is known for it. Qualities for individual bases were not recorded, and no much larger clone is one base off.

This TCR was recovered from a human donor with classical Hodgkin lymphoma. Sequencing was performed on peripheral blood mononuclear cells (PBMCs), taken at baseline. The V and J genes are TRBV5-4 and TRBJ2-1; 12 bases in the middle match TRBD2. The DNA is as follows: TGTGCCAGCAGCTTAGGGACTAGCGGGTACAATGAGCAGTTCTTC. Protein translation: CASSLGTSGYNEQFF. Outside the CDR3, residues come from the reference TRBV5-4 and TRBJ2-1 proteins, so the full variable domain is: ETGVTQSPTHLIKTRGQQVTLRCSSQSGHNTVSWYQQALGQGPQFIFQYYREEENGRGNFPPRFSGLQFPNYSSELNVNALELDDSALYLCASSLGTSGYNEQFFGPGTRLTVL.